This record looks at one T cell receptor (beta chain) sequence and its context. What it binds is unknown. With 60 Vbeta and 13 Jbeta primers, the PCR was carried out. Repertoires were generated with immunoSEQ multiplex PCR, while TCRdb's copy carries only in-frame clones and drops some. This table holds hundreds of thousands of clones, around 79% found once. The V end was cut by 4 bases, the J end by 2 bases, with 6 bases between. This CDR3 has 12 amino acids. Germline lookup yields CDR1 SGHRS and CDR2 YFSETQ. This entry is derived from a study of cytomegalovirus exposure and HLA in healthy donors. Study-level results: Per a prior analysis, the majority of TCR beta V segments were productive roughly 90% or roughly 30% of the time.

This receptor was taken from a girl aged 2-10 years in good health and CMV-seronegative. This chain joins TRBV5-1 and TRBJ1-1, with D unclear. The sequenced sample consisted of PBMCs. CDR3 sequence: CASSAQNTEAFF. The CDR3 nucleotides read TGCGCCAGCAGCGCACAAAACACTGAAGCTTTCTTT.